Here is one T cell receptor (beta chain) with its context. No antigen is known for it. This entry belongs to a study of T cell responses to AZD1222 COVID-19 vaccine. The V end lost 3 bases, the J end lost 3 bases, and 8 bases lay between the germline ends. This CDR3 is 13 amino acids long. Study results and limitations: The repertoires were collected only after the peak T cell response. Females outnumbered males among donors, who were mostly white British; clonal diversity was possibly underestimated.

Sequencing used immunoSEQ multiplex PCR; TCRdb keeps in-frame clones, though not all of them. The sample gives about 160,000 clones, over 75% of which show up once; 3.2% is in the top ten. This specimen was peripheral blood, taken 28 days after the second AZD1222 dose. The clonotype comes from an adult who received the AZD1222 COVID-19 vaccine. This chain joins TRBV12-3 or TRBV12-4 and TRBJ1-1; D unclear. The CDR3 coding sequence is TGTGCCAGCAGTTTCTCAGAGGACACTGAAGCTTTCTTT. Its translation: CASSFSEDTEAFF.